The subject of this entry is one T cell receptor (beta chain). The antigen is not known. This sample was included in a study of post-analysis software for immune sequencing data. Findings of the study overall: Five TRBV segments, TRBV5-6, TRBV5-1 and TRBV20-1 among them, were found more frequent in patients than controls.

Tagging with unique molecular identifiers was a feature of the TCR beta cDNA libraries. TCRdb itself ran the PCR reads through MiXCR, one entry per CDR3 protein. The repertoire holds roughly 540,000 distinct CDR3 sequences, with less than 40% as singletons. This CDR3 comprises 16 residues. V was clipped by 6 bases and J by 2 bases, with 17 bases between them. The sequence derives from a girl younger than 18 with multiple sclerosis. The rearrangement uses TRBV12-3 or TRBV12-4 and TRBJ2-4; D perhaps matches TRBD2 (6 bases). The sample consisted of blood. CDR3 in amino acids: CASSDGGGVTKNIQYF. The DNA for the CDR3 is TGTGCCAGCAGCGACGGGGGTGGGGTAACCAAAAACATTCAGTACTTC.